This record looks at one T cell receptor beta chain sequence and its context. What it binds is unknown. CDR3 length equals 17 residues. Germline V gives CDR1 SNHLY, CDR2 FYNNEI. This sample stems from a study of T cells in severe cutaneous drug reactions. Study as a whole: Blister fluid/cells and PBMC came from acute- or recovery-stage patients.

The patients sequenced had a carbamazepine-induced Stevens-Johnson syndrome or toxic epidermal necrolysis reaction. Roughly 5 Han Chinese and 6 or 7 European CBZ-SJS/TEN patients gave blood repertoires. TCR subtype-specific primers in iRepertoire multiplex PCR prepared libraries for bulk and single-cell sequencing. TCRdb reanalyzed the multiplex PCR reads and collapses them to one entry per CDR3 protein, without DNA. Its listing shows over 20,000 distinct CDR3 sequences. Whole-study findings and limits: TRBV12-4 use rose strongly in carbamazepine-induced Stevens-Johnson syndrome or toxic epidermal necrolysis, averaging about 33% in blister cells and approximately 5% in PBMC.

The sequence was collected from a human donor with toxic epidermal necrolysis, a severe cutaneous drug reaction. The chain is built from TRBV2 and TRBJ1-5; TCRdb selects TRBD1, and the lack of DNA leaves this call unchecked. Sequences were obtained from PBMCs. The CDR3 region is CASGGQGEGLKNQPQHF.